What follows describes a single TCR beta chain. Data came from immunoSEQ multiplex PCR; TCRdb stores just in-frame clones and leaves some out. Altogether about 43,000 clones are present, over 85% being singletons, with the ten largest covering roughly 1.6%. The CDR3 loop spans 15 amino acids. V was clipped by 2 bases and J by 5 bases, with 16 bases between them. Germline CDR1 and CDR2: SGHKS and YYEKEE (reference sequence). This specimen belongs to a study of graft-versus-host responses after intestinal transplantation. About the research overall: Anti-thymocyte globulin induction, then tacrolimus and steroids for two to four years, went to all recipients.

The chain links TRBV5-5 to TRBJ2-5; D unresolved. The receptor comes from a human patient who received an intestinal transplant, so some T cells may come from the graft donor. The material sequenced was PBMCs, taken about 350 days after intestinal transplant. The CDR3 region is CASSFMTSGRETQYF. DNA for the CDR3: TGTGCCAGCAGCTTTATGACCTCGGGCAGGGAGACCCAGTACTTC. The full variable domain, completed using reference TRBV5-5 and TRBJ2-5, is DAGVTQSPTHLIKTRGQQVTLRCSPISGHKSVSWYQQVLGQGPQFIFQYYEKEERGRGNFPDRFSARQFPNYSSELNVNALLLGDSALYLCASSFMTSGRETQYFGPGTRLLVL.